These 9 T cell receptor beta chains were all obtained from the same sample, sequenced in a study of tumor and adjacent non-tumor tissue in lung cancer. No cell sorting was done before RNA was extracted from the tissue. Distant lung tissue was collected more than 3 cm away from the tumor edge. The library came from three nested PCR rounds adapted from ARM-PCR protocols. TCRdb reanalysed the multiplex PCR reads using MiXCR and keeps one entry per CDR3 protein. The sample carries almost 75,000 distinct CDR3 sequences, about two thirds recorded once. Source material: distant non-tumor lung tissue. The receptors originated from a woman aged 45-60 years with non-small cell lung cancer.

About this clonotype: The junction departs from the called germline gene at one end, perhaps through a read error. This chain uses TRBV6-5 with TRBJ1-5; a weak D match, TRBD1 (6 bases). Germline values: CDR1 MNHEY, CDR2 SVGAGI. The CDR3 is 18 amino acids. The CDR3 protein is CASSSRGAGQNSNQAQHF. The CDR3 DNA is TGTGCCAGCAGCTCGCGGGGGGCAGGACAAAATAGTAATCAGGCCCAGCATTTT.

Note on this clonotype: The junction differs from germline at one of its ends, possibly a read error. J is TRBJ2-1 and V is TRBV20-1; D gene ambiguous. Germline assignment: CDR1 DFQATT and CDR2 SNEGSKA (reference sequence). This CDR3 is 12 amino acids long. The CDR3 spells CGARRLTNEQFF. CDR3 coding DNA: TGCGGTGCTAGGCGGCTAACCAATGAGCAATTCTTC.

The genes are TRBV19 and TRBJ1-2; perhaps TRBD1 as D (6 bases). Per the germline V gene, CDR1 is LNHDA and CDR2 is SQIVND (reference sequence). CDR3 length equals 12 residues. The CDR3 region is CSIWDTAYGYTF. CDR3 bases: TGTTCCATCTGGGACACCGCCTATGGCTACACCTTC.

Concerning this clonotype itself: Lacking the conserved final phenylalanine or tryptophan, this CDR3 likely reflects a read error. The rearrangement links TRBV11-2 to TRBJ2-3, with TRBD2 as a possible D gene (6 bases). CDR3 length: 17 residues. Germline V CDR1 and CDR2: SGHAT, FQNNGV. The CDR3: CASSIEMWGETADTQYI. The CDR3 region has the DNA TGTGCCAGCAGCATAGAAATGTGGGGGGAGACGGCAGATACGCAGTATATT.

This clonotype was detected a few times. The chain uses TRBV28 and TRBJ2-7, with D unresolved. In germline, CDR1 is MDHEN, CDR2 SYDVKM. The CDR3 has 14 residues. The V and J ends lost 2 bases and 6 bases respectively, with 14 bases between them. The CDR3 here is CASSLIMEIGEQYF. As DNA, the CDR3 is TGTGCCAGCAGTTTAATCATGGAGATTGGCGAGCAGTACTTC.

In this sample, this clonotype turned up many times. The chain carries TRBV4-3 and TRBJ1-5; D is ambiguous. Per the germline V gene, CDR1 is LGHNA and CDR2 is YSLEER. This CDR3 region has 13 residues. V dropped 1 base and J dropped 6 bases, with 7 bases sitting between them. CDR3 residues: CASSQGGSQPQHF. CDR3 nucleotide sequence: TGCGCCAGCAGCCAAGGGGGTAGTCAGCCCCAGCATTTT.

Comments on this clonotype: A much larger clone lies one base from this, so it may be a read error. This chain uses TRBV12-3 or TRBV12-4 with TRBJ1-3; 7 bases fit TRBD1. This CDR3 comprises 15 residues. V trimming: 2 bases; J trimming: 4 bases; junction bases outside the gene matches: 5. The CDR3 spells CASSLMMTGGNTIYF. As DNA, the CDR3 is TGTGCCAGCAGTTTAATGATGACAGGGGGAAACACCATATATTTT.

The V gene is TRBV29-1, the J gene TRBJ2-7, with a possible D match to TRBD1 (6 bases). This CDR3 has 13 amino acids. The germline CDR1 and CDR2 sequences are SQVTM and ANQGSEA. V dropped 8 bases and J dropped 4 bases, with 18 bases sitting between them. Here the CDR3 reads CSIGGHGSYEQYF. The CDR3 region has the DNA TGCAGCATTGGGGGACACGGGTCTTACGAGCAGTACTTC.

This clonotype was seen only once. Germline is not matched at one junction end, which may reflect a read error. The chain combines TRBV28 with TRBJ2-7; 7 bases are shared with TRBD2. CDR3 size: 16 residues. Germline V CDR1 and CDR2: MDHEN, SYDVKM. The DNA of the CDR3 is TGTACCAGCAGTTTGAGGTTGGGGGAGGGGACCTACGAGCAGTACTTC. Amino acid sequence: CTSSLRLGEGTYEQYF.